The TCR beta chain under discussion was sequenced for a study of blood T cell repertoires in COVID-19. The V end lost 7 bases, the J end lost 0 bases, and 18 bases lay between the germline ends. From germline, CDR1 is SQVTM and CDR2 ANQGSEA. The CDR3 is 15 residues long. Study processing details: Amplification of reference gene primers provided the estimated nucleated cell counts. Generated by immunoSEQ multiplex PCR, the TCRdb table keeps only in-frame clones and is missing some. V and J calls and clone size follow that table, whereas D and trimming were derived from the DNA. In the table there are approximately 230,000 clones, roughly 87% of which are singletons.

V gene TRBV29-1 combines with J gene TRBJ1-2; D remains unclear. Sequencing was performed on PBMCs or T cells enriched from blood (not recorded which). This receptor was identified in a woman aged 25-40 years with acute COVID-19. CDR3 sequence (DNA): TGCAGCGCCGGTGTGGGCGCTGCTACTAACTATGGCTACACCTTC. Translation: CSAGVGAATNYGYTF. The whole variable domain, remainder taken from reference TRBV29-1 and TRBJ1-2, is SAVISQKPSRDICQRGTSLTIQCQVDSQVTMMFWYRQQPGQSLTLIATANQGSEATYESGFVIDKFPISRPNLTFSTLTVSNMSPEDSSIYLCSAGVGAATNYGYTFGSGTRLTVV.